The T cell receptor beta chain described here comes from a study of cytomegalovirus exposure and HLA in healthy donors. The CDR3 runs 15 residues. V gave up 0 bases and J gave up 2 bases; unmatched junction bases: 6. Per germline, CDR1 GTSNPN and CDR2 SVGIG (reference sequence). Libraries were prepared by immunoSEQ multiplex PCR; TCRdb keeps only in-frame clonotypes and omits some of them. The table lists 150,000 to 200,000 clones, approximately 89% of them singletons. This sequence joins TRBV30 and TRBJ2-7; 8 bases align to TRBD1. Source material: PBMCs. This receptor was taken from a man younger than 30 in good health and CMV-seropositive. In nucleotides, the CDR3 is TGTGCCTGGAGTGTACACGGGACAGGAACCTACGAGCAGTACTTC. Its translation: CAWSVHGTGTYEQYF.